The clone carrying this T cell receptor (beta chain) was seen once. What it binds is not known. The data belong to a study of cytomegalovirus exposure and HLA in healthy donors. At the level of the study: An early data release held around 80 million unique TCRs from HLA-typed donors.

Study-level results: Analysis was carried out at a later point, and it linked a missense DCLRE1C variant to TCR beta V- and J-gene trimming. As a later analysis revealed, most CMV-associated TCR beta chains appeared HLA-restricted. Within an earlier analysis, most TCR beta V segments proved productive either about 87% or about 30% of the time.

The PCR used 60 Vbeta and 13 Jbeta primers. This table comes from immunoSEQ multiplex PCR, and its TCRdb copy is limited to in-frame clones, with some not included. The sample consists of some 130,000 clones, about two thirds of them appearing once. The receptor was derived from a man aged 50-59 years in good health and CMV-seropositive. The material sequenced was PBMCs.

For the CDR3, the DNA is TGTGCCAGCAGCTTCTTGGGGGCAAGGAACACTGAAGCTTTCTTT. It encodes CASSFLGARNTEAFF. The gene calls are TRBV7-2 and TRBJ1-1, with D possibly matching TRBD1 (6 bases). V was pared by 3 bases and J by 1 base, with 12 bases between. CDR3 length equals 15 residues. Germline values: CDR1 SGHTA, CDR2 FQGNSA. Complete variable domain (other parts from reference TRBV7-2 and TRBJ1-1): GAGVSQSPSNKVTEKGKDVELRCDPISGHTALYWYRQSLGQGLEFLIYFQGNSAPDKSGLPSDRFSAERTGGSVSTLTIQRTQQEDSAVYLCASSFLGARNTEAFFGQGTRLTVV.